This entry lists 16 T cell receptor beta chains sequenced from one sample in a study of T cell responses to AZD1222 COVID-19 vaccine. Method: immunoSEQ multiplex PCR; TCRdb's copy keeps in-frame clones and lacks some. This sample has about 120,000 clones, with roughly nine tenths found just once. The starting material was peripheral blood, obtained on day 0 of AZD1222 vaccination. These receptors were obtained from an adult in good health.

This chain connects TRBV2 to TRBJ1-1; D not resolved. CDR3 length: 14 amino acids. Germline CDR1 reads SNHLY; CDR2 reads FYNNEI. Trimming shortened V by 8 bases and J by 5 bases, and 18 bases separated the two germline ends. In DNA form, the CDR3 reads TGTGCCAGCCATCCGCCAGAGTGGGCTACTGAAGCTTTCTTT. Residues: CASHPPEWATEAFF.

V usage is TRBV7-8 and J usage is TRBJ1-4; D may be TRBD1 (6 bases). This CDR3 contains 15 residues. Germline CDR1 and CDR2: SGHVS and FQNEAQ. V was trimmed by 5 bases and J by 8 bases, leaving 18 bases between them. The CDR3 sequence is CASSPAPGEEEKLFF. In DNA form, the CDR3 reads TGTGCCAGCAGCCCGGCACCAGGGGAAGAGGAAAAACTGTTTTTT.

V and J are TRBV14 and TRBJ2-2, with unresolved D. Trimming shortened V by 4 bases and J by 0 bases, and 21 bases separated the two germline ends. The CDR3 extends over 19 amino acids. In germline, CDR1 is SGHDN, CDR2 FVKESK. CDR3 sequence (DNA): TGTGCCAGCAGCCCGTTCAAAGCTGGGGTTCGCGCGAACACCGGGGAGCTGTTTTTT. It yields the protein CASSPFKAGVRANTGELFF. The complete variable domain, with remaining parts taken from reference TRBV14 and TRBJ2-2, reads EAGVTQFPSHSVIEKGQTVTLRCDPISGHDNLYWYRRVMGKEIKFLLHFVKESKQDESGMPNNRFLAERTGGTYSTLKVQPAELEDSGVYFCASSPFKAGVRANTGELFFGEGSRLTVL.

The chain has TRBV4-1 and TRBJ2-2, with no clear D. V was pared by 1 base and J by 2 bases, with 8 bases between. The CDR3 consists of 15 residues. Germline CDR1 is MGHRA and CDR2 is YSYEKL. The CDR3 sequence: CASSQAPTNTGELFF. The CDR3, as DNA: TGCGCCAGCAGCCAAGCCCCGACCAACACCGGGGAGCTGTTTTTT.

This chain joins TRBV13 and TRBJ1-1, with a possible D match to TRBD1 (6 bases). In germline, CDR1 is PRHDT, CDR2 FYEKMQ (reference sequence). Trimming pared 3 bases from V and 6 bases from J, leaving 11 bases between. This CDR3 has 13 amino acids. Written as DNA, the CDR3 is TGTGCCAGCAGCTTTCAGGGGTTTCCTGAAGCTTTCTTT. The encoded protein is CASSFQGFPEAFF.

The chain recombines TRBV7-6 with TRBJ1-5; 8 nucleotides line up with TRBD1. Germline trimming cut 4 bases from V and 4 bases from J; bases unmatched to any gene: 3. The CDR3 is 14 residues long. Germline V gene lookup returns CDR1 SGHVS and CDR2 FNYEAQ. The CDR3, as DNA: TGTGCCAGCAGCTCAGGACAGGGAAATCAGCCCCAGCATTTT. Translating it yields CASSSGQGNQPQHF.

This clone was detected once. This sequence joins TRBV24-1 and TRBJ2-3; 8 nucleotides align to TRBD2. Germline V gene sequence: CDR1 KGHDR, CDR2 SFDVKD. The CDR3 has 15 residues. The V gene end was trimmed by 4 bases and the J gene end by 1 base; junction bases not matched to a gene: 3. The CDR3, as DNA: TGTGCCACCAGTGACCGGCGGGGGGGCACAGATACGCAGTATTTT. It yields the protein CATSDRRGGTDTQYF.

The J gene is TRBJ2-7, the V gene TRBV10-2; TRBD2 aligns across 13 bases. Germline V CDR1 and CDR2: WSHSY, SAAADI. The CDR3 is 15 residues long. Trimming at V came to 5 bases and at J to 6 bases, leaving 7 bases not matched to a gene. CDR3 residues: CASSQLAGGPGEQYF. Here the CDR3 DNA reads TGCGCCAGCAGTCAACTAGCGGGGGGGCCTGGCGAGCAGTACTTC.

The CDR3 sequence is CASSLQGTHGYTF. CDR3 nucleotide sequence: TGCGCCAGCAGCTTACAGGGGACTCATGGCTACACCTTC. The gene calls are TRBV5-1 and TRBJ1-2; 7 bases align to TRBD1. This CDR3 is built from 13 residues. Germline assignment: CDR1 SGHRS and CDR2 YFSETQ. V gave up 2 bases and J gave up 6 bases; unmatched junction bases: 4.

The rearrangement joins TRBV24-1 to TRBJ2-2, with no clear D. Germline lookup yields CDR1 KGHDR and CDR2 SFDVKD. The CDR3 loop spans 11 amino acids. The V end lost 10 bases, the J end lost 7 bases, and 9 bases lay between the germline ends. The CDR3 DNA reads TGTGCCACAAAGTTGGGCGGGGAGCTGTTTTTT. Encoded protein: CATKLGGELFF.

This chain uses TRBV7-6 with TRBJ2-2; 7 bases agree with TRBD2. CDR1 and CDR2 from the germline V gene are SGHVS and FNYEAQ. This CDR3 has 17 residues. J gave up 4 bases and V 1 base, and 9 bases lay outside the gene matches. The CDR3 reads CASSLVGGTTATGELFF. CDR3 DNA sequence: TGTGCCAGCAGCTTAGTTGGGGGGACTACGGCCACCGGGGAGCTGTTTTTT. Using reference TRBV7-6 and TRBJ2-2 for the parts outside the CDR3, the full variable domain is GAGVSQSPRYKVTKRGQDVALRCDPISGHVSLYWYRQALGQGPEFLTYFNYEAQQDKSGLPNDRFSAERPEGSISTLTIQRTEQRDSAMYRCASSLVGGTTATGELFFGEGSRLTVL.

The chain combines TRBV4-3 with TRBJ2-3; possibly TRBD1 for D (6 bases). V lost 4 bases, J lost 3 bases, and 11 bases lay in between. The CDR3 covers 14 residues. Germline CDR1 reads LGHNA; CDR2 reads YSLEER. CDR3 DNA: TGCGCCAGCAGCCCGCGGACAGTTACAGATACGCAGTATTTT. As protein: CASSPRTVTDTQYF.

This chain links TRBV5-8 with TRBJ1-5, with TRBD1 as a possible D gene (5 bases). V lost 5 bases, J lost 2 bases, and 14 bases lay in between. The CDR3 is 15 residues long. The germline gives CDR1 SGHTS, CDR2 YDEGEE. Written as DNA, the CDR3 is TGTGCCAGCAGTATGGGGGGGGTCGGCAATCAGCCCCAGCATTTT. This codes for CASSMGGVGNQPQHF.

The rearrangement links TRBV19 to TRBJ1-1; maybe TRBD1 (6 bases). This CDR3 is built from 13 residues. With 8 bases removed from V and 2 bases from J, the gap between germline ends came to 12 bases. CDR1 is LNHDA, CDR2 SQIVND, per germline (reference sequence). The CDR3 loop reads CASGWTANTEAFF. Here the CDR3 DNA reads TGTGCCAGTGGCTGGACAGCAAACACTGAAGCTTTCTTT.

The chain couples TRBV7-2 to TRBJ2-7; the match to TRBD2 covers 8 bases. The ends lost 5 bases at V and 2 bases at J; junction bases unmatched: 8. This CDR3 is built from 15 residues. Per the germline V gene, CDR1 is SGHTA and CDR2 is FQGNSA. The CDR3 region has the DNA TGTGCCAGCAGCCCCCAGTCAGCGGGAGCCTACGAGCAGTACTTC. Its translation: CASSPQSAGAYEQYF.

For the CDR3, the DNA is TGTGCCAGCAGTTTTGGATATGGCTACACCTTC. Its protein product is CASSFGYGYTF. The chain combines TRBV28 with TRBJ1-2; no reliable D call. Germline V gene sequence: CDR1 MDHEN, CDR2 SYDVKM. The CDR3 is made up of 11 amino acids. V was clipped by 3 bases and J by 5 bases, with 4 bases between them.